Reported below is one T cell receptor beta chain. This CDR3 has 17 amino acids. V shed 3 bases and J 10 bases; nucleotides not matched to a gene: 16. Germline assignment: CDR1 LNHDA and CDR2 SQIVND (reference sequence). The data were taken from a study of blood T cell repertoires in COVID-19. Across the whole study: COVID-19 samples collected from the United States, Italy and Spain covered acute and convalescent phases. PBMCs, B-cell-depleted T cells, or T cells were the source of the cDNA or gDNA that made up the material.

Per the study methods: Quantification of nucleated cells was approximated via reference gene primer amplification. TCRdb keeps only in-frame clones here, not all; method: immunoSEQ multiplex PCR. D and trimming were read from the DNA, whereas the V and J calls and clone size are those reported in that table. This repertoire shows about 240,000 clones, around 84% found once; its top ten account for 3% to 4%. V is TRBV19 and J is TRBJ2-1; 9 nucleotides agree with TRBD2. Sequencing was carried out using peripheral blood. This TCR came from a woman between 18 and 29 years old with acute or convalescent COVID-19. The CDR3 region has the DNA TGTGCCAGTAGTATGAGACCCCCCACTAGCGGGCAGAGAGAGCAGTTCTTC. Its protein is CASSMRPPTSGQREQFF.